This T cell receptor (beta chain) was captured by sequencing in a study of regulatory T cells in long-lasting Graves disease. Overall study context: Persistent cases were those of Graves' disease that involved over 5 years of antithyroid drugs with positive TSH receptor antibodies. General study findings and limits: Preferential use of TRBV28, TRBJ1-2 and TRBJ2-5 was seen in persistent disease. Newly diagnosed patients had higher TCR diversity than persistent Graves' patients did.

The length of the CDR3 is 17 residues. Trimming took 6 bases from V and 5 from J; bases not matched to a gene: 13. Germline-derived CDR1 and CDR2 are MNHNS and SASEGT. Construction of the TCR beta libraries employed iRepertoire HTBI primers in conjunction with Arm-PCR of CDR3 regions. One entry per CDR3 protein, called by TCRdb with MiXCR from the multiplex PCR reads. The top ten clones hold about two fifths of a sample with about 660,000 distinct CDR3 sequences, about 30% of them seen once. Specified time point: persistent/refractory GD, antithyroid drugs over 5 years with positive TRAb. PBMCs were the source of the RNA used for TCR sequencing. It was by American Thyroid Association guidelines that Graves' disease was diagnosed. For this clonotype: Its antigen is unknown.

The gene calls are TRBV6-1 and TRBJ2-5; 12 bases fit TRBD2. The material sequenced was peripheral blood mononuclear cells (PBMCs), taken when the disease was refractory, from a patient treated with antithyroid drugs. The sequence came from a female donor with Graves disease. DNA for the CDR3: TGTGCCAGCAGAGACAGGGGGCTAGCGGGAGGGGGGGAGACCCAGTACTTC. It specifies CASRDRGLAGGGETQYF.